What follows are 19 T cell receptor beta chains derived from one specimen sequenced in a study of blood T cell repertoires in COVID-19 (TCRdb year 2020). The library was prepared using the immunoSEQ multiplex PCR assay. Not all clones reach the TCRdb copy of this immuneACCESS table, which keeps in-frame sequences only. Checked studies attribute under half of the gap to unresolved V genes and leave the rest unexplained. The sample includes around 500,000 clones, with less than 90% observed a single time. 6.5% to 9.5% of the sample comes from the top ten. Sample: PBMCs or T cells enriched from blood (not recorded which). The receptor source for this set is a woman aged 60-70 years who had recovered from COVID-19.

The chain employs TRBV19 and TRBJ2-6; TRBD1 aligns across 9 bases. The CDR3 consists of 17 residues. The V and J ends lost 7 bases and 2 bases, in that order; junction bases with no gene match: 9. Germline V CDR1 and CDR2: LNHDA, SQIVND (reference sequence). DNA for the CDR3: TGTGCCAGTACCCCGGGACAGGGAGCTGCTGGGGCCAACGTCCTGACTTTC. Protein product: CASTPGQGAAGANVLTF.

This rearrangement joins TRBV24-1 to TRBJ2-5, with 8 bases fitting TRBD2. The CDR3 sequence is 16 residues long. CDR1 is KGHDR and CDR2 is SFDVKD in the germline V gene. V lost 6 bases and J lost 0; bases outside the gene matches: 8. CDR3 in DNA: TGTGCCACCAGTCATCCCGGGGGGGATTACCAAGAGACCCAGTACTTC. Translated, it gives CATSHPGGDYQETQYF.

This chain links TRBV2 with TRBJ1-2, with 8 positions matching TRBD1. V shed 6 bases, J shed 0 bases, and the junction held 3 bases outside the gene matches. The CDR3 totals 14 residues. CDR1 and CDR2 (germline): SNHLY, FYNNEI. The CDR3 DNA is TGTGCCAGCAGATCGGACAGGGCTAACTATGGCTACACCTTC. Encoded protein: CASRSDRANYGYTF.

The chain couples TRBV2 to TRBJ1-2; the match to TRBD1 covers 9 bases. The V gene's germline CDR1 is SNHLY and CDR2 FYNNEI. The CDR3 covers 15 residues. V dropped 7 bases and J dropped 1; count of bases not matched to a gene: 7. CDR3 DNA sequence: TGTGCCAGCACCGGGACAGGGAGCAATAACTATGGCTACACCTTC. Protein product: CASTGTGSNNYGYTF.

This chain links TRBV9 with TRBJ2-2; 15 bases agree with TRBD2. Germline CDR1 is SGDLS and CDR2 is YYNGEE. The CDR3 contains 17 residues. V shed 3 bases and J 6 bases; nucleotides not matched to a gene: 6. In nucleotides, the CDR3 is TGTGCCAGCAGCGCACCGGGACTAGCGGGGGGCCCCGGGGAGCTGTTTTTT. It translates to CASSAPGLAGGPGELFF.

The chain carries TRBV6-6 and TRBJ2-3; D possibly corresponds to TRBD2 (5 bases). Trimming shortened V by 5 bases and J by 6 bases, and 15 bases separated the two germline ends. This CDR3 is 14 amino acids long. CDR1 and CDR2 (germline): MNHNY, SVGAGI (reference sequence). CDR3 sequence: CASSPGVRGDTQYF. The CDR3 DNA sequence: TGTGCCAGCAGTCCCGGAGTCCGAGGGGATACGCAGTATTTT.

CDR3 sequence: CASSSTGPGTGELFF. In nucleotides, the CDR3 is TGTGCCAGCAGCTCAACAGGGCCGGGGACCGGGGAGCTGTTTTTT. The rearrangement links TRBV5-5 to TRBJ2-2, with a tentative D call TRBD1 (6 bases). Germline V lookup: CDR1 SGHKS, CDR2 YYEKEE (reference sequence). Trimming removed 3 bases from V and 5 bases from J, with 14 bases in between. The CDR3 is 15 amino acids.

The genes are TRBV6-5 and TRBJ1-1; TRBD1 might be the D (6 bases). Germline CDR1 is MNHEY and CDR2 is SVGAGI. Between the trimmed V and J ends, which lost 4 bases and 4 bases, there was a span of 16 bases. This CDR3 has 15 amino acids. The CDR3 loop is CASSSYRERGTEAFF. Written as DNA, the CDR3 is TGTGCCAGCAGTTCGTACAGGGAGAGAGGCACTGAAGCTTTCTTT.

This chain links TRBV19 with TRBJ1-5; 8 bases fit TRBD1. Looked up from germline, CDR1 is LNHDA and CDR2 is SQIVND (reference sequence). Losses at the gene ends were 1 base for V and 0 bases for J; bases not matched to a gene: 8. This CDR3 is 18 amino acids long. CDR3 sequence: CASSIGRGRRSSNQPQHF. CDR3 bases: TGTGCCAGTAGTATAGGCAGGGGGCGCAGGTCTAGCAATCAGCCCCAGCATTTT.

The chain is built from TRBV4-1 and TRBJ2-3; the match to TRBD2 covers 7 bases. V shed 0 bases, J shed 4 bases, and the junction held 4 bases outside the gene matches. The CDR3 consists of 15 residues. The germline CDR1 and CDR2 sequences are MGHRA and YSYEKL. The CDR3 nucleotides read TGCGCCAGCAGCCAAGAGCGGGGGAGCGCAGATACGCAGTATTTT. It codes for CASSQERGSADTQYF.

The chain has TRBV27 and TRBJ2-3; 8 nucleotides match TRBD1. CDR1 and CDR2 (germline): MNHEY, SMNVEV (reference sequence). With 6 bases clipped from V and 8 bases from J, the junction kept 10 bases outside the gene matches. The CDR3 length is 14 residues. Here the CDR3 reads CASRPTGAGGTQYF. For the CDR3, the DNA is TGTGCCAGCAGGCCGACAGGGGCTGGGGGTACGCAGTATTTT.

This chain links TRBV2 with TRBJ1-6, with 8 bases lining up with TRBD1. Germline assignment: CDR1 SNHLY and CDR2 FYNNEI. The junction had 11 bases not matched to a gene; V was cut back by 6 bases and J by 4 bases. The CDR3 has 17 residues. The CDR3 sequence is CASREDRESLYNSPLHF. The CDR3 coding sequence is TGTGCCAGCAGGGAGGACAGGGAGAGTTTGTATAATTCACCCCTCCACTTT.

This clone was recorded only once. The rearrangement links TRBV18 to TRBJ2-7, with a weak D call TRBD1 (5 bases). This CDR3 region has 13 residues. The germline V gene encodes CDR1 KGHSH and CDR2 LQKENI. V was cut by 2 bases and J by 7 bases, with 12 bases left in between. The chain's CDR3 is CASSPKGVGEQYV. The CDR3 DNA sequence: TGTGCCAGCTCACCAAAAGGGGTGGGGGAGCAGTACGTC.

The chain uses TRBV5-1 and TRBJ1-2; TRBD1 is a possible D gene (5 bases). Per germline, CDR1 SGHRS and CDR2 YFSETQ. This CDR3 region has 12 residues. V gave up 4 bases and J gave up 6 bases, with 10 bases separating them. In DNA, the CDR3 is TGCGCCAGCAGCGAGGTAGGGGATGGCTACACCTTC. Protein: CASSEVGDGYTF.

The gene calls are TRBV5-4 and TRBJ2-6, with D possibly TRBD1 on 5 matching bases. This CDR3 contains 17 residues. Germline-derived CDR1 and CDR2 are SGHNT and YYREEE (reference sequence). The V and J ends lost 1 base and 2 bases respectively, with 13 bases between them. CDR3: CASSLLGVVTGANVLTF. The CDR3 DNA follows: TGTGCCAGCAGCTTGTTAGGGGTCGTAACTGGGGCCAACGTCCTGACTTTC.

The chain combines TRBV7-9 with TRBJ2-3; D uncertain. V shed 5 bases and J shed 1 base, with 10 bases lying between them. Germline V gene lookup returns CDR1 SEHNR and CDR2 FQNEAQ (reference sequence). The CDR3 length is 14 residues. CDR3 amino acids: CASSPPQGTDTQYF. The DNA for the CDR3 is TGTGCCAGCAGCCCCCCTCAGGGCACAGATACGCAGTATTTT. The full variable domain, with the rest looked up from reference TRBV7-9 and TRBJ2-3, is DTGVSQNPRHKITKRGQNVTFRCDPISEHNRLYWYRQTLGQGPEFLTYFQNEAQLEKSRLLSDRFSAERPKGSFSTLEIQRTEQGDSAMYLCASSPPQGTDTQYFGPGTRLTVL.

This sequence joins TRBV10-3 and TRBJ1-2; D gene unclear. V dropped 0 bases and J dropped 7 bases, with 6 bases sitting between them. There are 12 residues in the CDR3. The germline gives CDR1 ENHRY, CDR2 SYGVKD. CDR3 loop: CAISESEVGYTF. DNA of the CDR3: TGTGCCATCAGTGAGTCTGAGGTTGGCTACACCTTC.

The chain employs TRBV5-1 and TRBJ2-3, with D possibly TRBD2 on 6 matching bases. Trimming took off 5 bases at V and 2 bases at J, with 15 bases between the two ends. This CDR3 comprises 15 residues. Germline V CDR1 and CDR2: SGHRS, YFSETQ. CDR3 nucleotides: TGCGCCAGCAGGTCGGCTAGCGCTCCCACAGATACGCAGTATTTT. Its translation: CASRSASAPTDTQYF.

The gene calls are TRBV15 and TRBJ2-4, with TRBD2 as a possible D gene (6 bases). V gave up 0 bases and J gave up 0 bases, with 12 bases separating them. Germline loops: CDR1 LNHNV, CDR2 YYDKDF (reference sequence). The CDR3 spans 17 residues. This CDR3 is CATSRDLTEGAKNIQYF. CDR3 DNA: TGTGCCACCAGCAGAGATTTGACGGAGGGAGCCAAAAACATTCAGTACTTC.